Below are 6 T cell receptor beta chains sequenced from a single sample in a study of T cells in Graves' hyperthyroidism and ophthalmopathy. It was RNA transcripts that yielded the amplified TCR beta CDR3 regions. RT-PCR in the first round (using the HTBI primer set) targeted the TCR CDR3. TCRdb ran MiXCR on the multiplex PCR reads and lists one entry per CDR3 protein. This table holds over 250,000 distinct CDR3 sequences, roughly 20% found once. Sequencing used blood. The receptors come from a man aged 25 to 40 with Graves' ophthalmopathy.

This clonotype was picked up a small number of times. The chain employs TRBV6-1 and TRBJ1-4; D gene ambiguous. Trimming removed 5 bases from V and 6 bases from J, with 10 bases in between. CDR1 is MNHNS and CDR2 is SASEGT in the germline V gene. This CDR3 region has 13 residues. The CDR3 loop is CASSFGRDEKLFF. The CDR3 DNA reads as TGTGCCAGCAGTTTCGGGAGAGATGAAAAACTGTTTTTT.

Here the CDR3 DNA reads TGTGCCATCAGAAGCGGGAGGTCCTACAATGAGCAGTTCTTC. It is translated as CAIRSGRSYNEQFF. The chain is built from TRBV10-3 and TRBJ2-1; 9 nucleotides match TRBD2. Trimming removed 6 bases from V and 1 base from J; junction bases left unmatched: 1. The CDR3 totals 14 residues. The germline gives CDR1 ENHRY, CDR2 SYGVKD.

This clonotype occurred a few times. CDR3 residues: CSARDARQGRNTIYF. DNA for the CDR3: TGCAGTGCTAGAGACGCAAGACAGGGCCGAAACACCATATATTTT. The genes are TRBV20-1 and TRBJ1-3, with 7 bases matching TRBD1. The V and J ends lost 0 bases and 5 bases, in that order; junction bases with no gene match: 7. Germline lookup yields CDR1 DFQATT and CDR2 SNEGSKA (reference sequence). This CDR3 is built from 15 residues.

This clonotype was counted between two and nine times. The DNA for the CDR3 is TGTGCCAGCAGCATACGCTCCCTAGGTGAAAAACTGTTTTTT. This gives the protein CASSIRSLGEKLFF. The chain combines TRBV3-1 with TRBJ1-4; D is uncertain. The CDR3 is 14 residues long. V was shortened by 5 bases and J by 7 bases, with 14 bases between the two germline ends. Germline values: CDR1 LGHDT, CDR2 YNNKEL (reference sequence).

This clonotype was detected ten times or more. The chain links TRBV12-3 or TRBV12-4 to TRBJ2-1; 14 bases agree with TRBD2. The CDR3 spans 15 residues. V gave up 6 bases and J gave up 4 bases; unmatched junction bases: 2. The CDR3 region has the DNA TGTGCCAGCAGCCGACTAGCGGGAGGGTACAATGAGCAGTTCTTC. Protein sequence: CASSRLAGGYNEQFF.

This chain links TRBV12-3 or TRBV12-4 with TRBJ2-1; 15 bases are shared with TRBD2. The CDR3 spans 17 residues. The junction had 7 bases not matched to a gene; V was cut back by 3 bases and J by 7 bases. The CDR3 is CASSLVSGTSGRNEQFF. Written as DNA, the CDR3 is TGTGCCAGCAGTTTGGTATCCGGGACTAGCGGGAGGAATGAGCAGTTCTTC.